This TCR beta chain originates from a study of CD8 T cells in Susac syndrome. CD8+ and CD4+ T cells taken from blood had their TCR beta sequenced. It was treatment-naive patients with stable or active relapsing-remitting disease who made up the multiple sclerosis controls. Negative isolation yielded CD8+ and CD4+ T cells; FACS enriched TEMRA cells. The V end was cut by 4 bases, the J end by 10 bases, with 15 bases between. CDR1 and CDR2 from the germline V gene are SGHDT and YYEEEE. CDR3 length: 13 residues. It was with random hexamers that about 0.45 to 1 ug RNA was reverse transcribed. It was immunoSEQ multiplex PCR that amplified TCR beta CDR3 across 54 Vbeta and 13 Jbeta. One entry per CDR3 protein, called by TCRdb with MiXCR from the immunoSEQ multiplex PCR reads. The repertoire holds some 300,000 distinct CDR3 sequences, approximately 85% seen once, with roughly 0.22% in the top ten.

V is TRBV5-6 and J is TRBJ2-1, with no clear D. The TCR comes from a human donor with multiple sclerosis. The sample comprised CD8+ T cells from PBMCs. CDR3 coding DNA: TGTGCCAGCAGCCCACACCTCCTAGGCGAGCAGTTCTTC. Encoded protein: CASSPHLLGEQFF.